The entry below describes one TCR beta chain. These data originate in a study of tumor-infiltrating lymphocytes in localized non-small cell lung cancer. Method: immunoSEQ multiplex PCR; TCRdb's copy keeps in-frame clones and lacks some. The data contain 13,000 or so clones, 60% to 85% of them singletons. The receptor was derived from a human donor with non-small cell lung cancer. The sequencing sample was made of lung tumor tissue.

The CDR3: CASSLYSWGQENTDTQYF. The CDR3 coding sequence is TGTGCCAGCAGTTTATATAGTTGGGGACAGGAGAACACAGATACGCAGTATTTT. The rearrangement joins TRBV27 to TRBJ2-3; 8 nucleotides align to TRBD1. V shed 1 base and J 2 bases; nucleotides not matched to a gene: 11. Germline-derived CDR1 and CDR2 are MNHEY and SMNVEV (reference sequence). The CDR3 runs 18 residues.